This T cell receptor (beta chain) was captured in a study of blood T cell repertoires in COVID-19 (dated by TCRdb to 2018 to 2021). Background for the entire study: The collaborator samples originated in the United States, Italy and Spain and spanned the acute and convalescent phases of COVID-19. Deeply sampled blood TCRbeta repertoires from subjects exposed to, actively infected with, or recovered from COVID-19 were included in the dataset. Samples came from the ongoing ImmuneRACE study (first 160 participants) plus 1,254 subjects from 6 global collaborators. Where available, HLA class I and class II types were taken from metadata supplied by the sample provider and were not determined by assay-based typing. The prospective study material was composed of cDNA or gDNA derived from T cells, B-cell-depleted T cells, or PBMCs. A de-identified subject ID, COVID-19 status, age in years and sex were almost always included in the sample metadata. The repertoires were released in a freely available public database intended as a resource for research on the immune response to SARS-CoV-2. Broad study findings and their caveats: The quantity of clinical and demographic metadata differed by source and by participant and was supplied without curation.

CDR1 and CDR2 were assigned from the germline V gene as MNHEY and SVGEGT. Including cysteine and phenylalanine, the CDR3 has 18 amino acids. Just the 54-base CDR3 DNA is kept, in frame starting at base 1. Ends trimmed: V by 6 bases, J by 2 bases; bases unmatched to a gene: 14. This clone was counted once. Its antigen is unknown. No clone much larger than this one lies a single base away; base qualities are absent. Whole blood was collected in K2EDTA tubes by collaborating institutions according to the institutions' own protocols. For TCRbeta analysis, collaborators shipped samples as frozen whole blood, isolated PBMCs, or DNA extracted from either of those sample types. The immunoSEQ Assay, a bias-controlled multiplex PCR, was used to amplify TCRbeta CDR3 regions from genomic DNA. The authors processed their data as follows. Nucleated cell counts per sample were estimated from amplification of reference gene primers within the assay. To quantify the absolute abundance of each unique TCRbeta CDR3 rearrangement, sequence reads were collapsed and filtered. For each sample, productive Simpson clonality was calculated as the square root of Simpson's diversity index over productive rearrangements. TCRdb mirrors the immuneACCESS table, restricted to in-frame sequences. Some clones are absent from its copies; in checked studies, under half trace to an unresolved V gene, and the reason for the others is unknown. V, J and clone size reflect that table, while D and trimming were determined from the DNA. The sample has around 150,000 clones on record, about 86% of them singletons. The top ten hold roughly 19% of the sample.

Sequencing was done on a sample of peripheral blood. This sequence was found in a woman older than 75 with acute or convalescent COVID-19. Recombination connected TRBV6-2 or TRBV6-3 to TRBJ2-3; TRBD2 lines up with 10 middle nucleotides. The CDR3 sequence is CASSPIGPLAGVTDTQYF. The base sequence is TGTGCCAGCAGCCCCATAGGCCCCCTAGCGGGGGTCACAGATACGCAGTATTTT.